This TCR beta chain was sequenced for a study of PD-L1 blockade in urothelial cancer. Study in general: About 85% of the roughly 30 patients comprised males who had bladder-origin urothelial cancer. The study, taken as a whole, reports: More expansion of tumor-associated blood clones, seen at 3 weeks, marked durable-benefit patients. TCR clonality was measured in pretreatment peripheral blood. Clonality below the median predicted better survival.

The ends were cut back, 0 bases at V and 11 bases at J, with 11 bases in the middle. CDR1 and CDR2 (germline): SGHRS, YFSETQ. The CDR3 loop spans 12 amino acids. Turning to this clone: Its antigen is unidentified.

Time point denoted: pretreatment peripheral blood. Synthetic analogs of TCR templates were spiked into every PCR. Profiling relied on immunoSEQ multiplex PCR, and the TCRdb table lists in-frame clones only, not all of them. The profile covers 130,000 or so clones, with less than 85% appearing a single time and roughly 3.5% taken by the ten largest. This receptor was taken from a middle-aged man with urothelial cancer. This sequence joins TRBV5-1 and TRBJ1-1, with unresolved D. The starting material was PBMCs, obtained around atezolizumab (anti-PD-L1) treatment. The CDR3 region is CASSLVSSEAFF. CDR3 nucleotides: TGCGCCAGCAGCTTGGTTTCCTCGGAGGCTTTCTTT.